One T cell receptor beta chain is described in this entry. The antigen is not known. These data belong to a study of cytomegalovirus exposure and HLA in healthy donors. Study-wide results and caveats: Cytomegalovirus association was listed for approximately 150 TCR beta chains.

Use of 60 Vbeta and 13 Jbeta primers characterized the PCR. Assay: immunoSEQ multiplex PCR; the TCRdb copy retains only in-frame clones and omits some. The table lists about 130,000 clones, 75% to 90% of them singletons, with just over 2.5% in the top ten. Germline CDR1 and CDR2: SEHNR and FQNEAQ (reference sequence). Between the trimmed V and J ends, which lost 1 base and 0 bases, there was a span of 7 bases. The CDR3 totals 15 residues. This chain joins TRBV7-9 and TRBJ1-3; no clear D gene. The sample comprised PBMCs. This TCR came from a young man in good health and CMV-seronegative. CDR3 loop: CASSLGSNSGNTIYF. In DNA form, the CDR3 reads TGTGCCAGCAGCTTAGGTTCCAACTCTGGAAACACCATATATTTT.